This TCR beta chain was sequenced for a study of PD-1 blockade in classical Hodgkin lymphoma. Generated by immunoSEQ multiplex PCR, the TCRdb table keeps only in-frame clones and is missing some. The sample records 25,000 or so clones, around three quarters being singletons. Patients all relapsed after autologous stem cell transplantation, and there was variation in brentuximab vedotin exposure. Thawed PBMCs underwent magnetic negative selection to yield purified CD4+ T cells. Trimming pared 8 bases from V and 1 base from J, leaving 19 bases between. Germline values: CDR1 MDHEN, CDR2 SYDVKM. The CDR3 covers 16 residues. General observations from the study: Initiation of nivolumab under 1 year after ASCT led to exclusion of patients. TCR diversity rose significantly by C4D1 in CD4+ but not CD8+ cells.

Points on this clone: Its target is unknown.

The input for sequencing was CD4+ T cells from blood, taken at baseline. The chain is built from TRBV28 and TRBJ2-3, with a weak D call TRBD1 (6 bases). The clonotype was recovered from a human donor with classical Hodgkin lymphoma. This CDR3 is CASGSEQGSGTDTQYF. The CDR3 nucleotides read TGTGCCAGCGGATCGGAACAGGGATCGGGCACAGATACGCAGTATTTT.